Following are 26 T cell receptor beta chains from one sample sequenced in a study of T cells after yellow fever vaccination. TCRdb re-called the 5' RACE reads through MiXCR, storing one row per CDR3 protein. The sample comprises some 97,000 distinct CDR3 sequences, around 5.5% of which are singletons, and 35% to 50% rests with the top ten. The material sequenced was CD8+ T cells sorted from PBMCs, taken 10 days after the yellow fever booster vaccination. These receptors all come from a man aged 18 to 35 who received the YFV17D yellow fever vaccine.

This clonotype has more than one count but fewer than ten. This CDR3 is CASKQGTGLYNEQFF. CDR3 sequence (DNA): TGTGCCAGCAAACAAGGGACAGGCCTTTACAATGAGCAGTTCTTC. The chain recombines TRBV27 with TRBJ2-1; TRBD1 matches at 8 bases. After removal of 7 bases from V and 4 bases from J, the junction contained 9 bases not matched to a gene. Germline-derived CDR1 and CDR2 are MNHEY and SMNVEV (reference sequence). The CDR3 is 15 residues long.

The sample holds a few counts of this clonotype. V gene TRBV12-3 or TRBV12-4 combines with J gene TRBJ1-5, with 9 bases aligning to TRBD1. With 6 bases clipped from V and 6 bases from J, the junction kept 3 bases outside the gene matches. CDR3 length: 13 amino acids. CDR3 nucleotide sequence: TGTGCCAGCAGGGACAGGGGTGTTCAGCCCCAGCATTTT. Its protein is CASRDRGVQPQHF.

V usage is TRBV6-5 and J usage is TRBJ1-1; D might be TRBD1 (5 bases). Per the germline V gene, CDR1 is MNHEY and CDR2 is SVGAGI. V lost 0 bases and J 4 bases, leaving 12 bases between the germline ends. CDR3 length: 15 residues. As DNA, the CDR3 is TGTGCCAGCAGTTACTCAAGGGCGGGGGGCACTGAAGCTTTCTTT. As protein: CASSYSRAGGTEAFF.

This clonotype appeared a few times. This chain joins TRBV7-9 and TRBJ1-1; D may be TRBD1 (5 bases). V dropped 6 bases and J dropped 8 bases, with 22 bases sitting between them. There are 15 residues in the CDR3. Germline loops: CDR1 SEHNR, CDR2 FQNEAQ (reference sequence). CDR3 region: CASRSYRTRELEAFF. In nucleotides, the CDR3 is TGTGCCAGCAGGAGTTACAGGACTCGCGAACTCGAAGCTTTCTTT.

This clonotype was detected only a few times. The rearrangement links TRBV6-6 to TRBJ2-7, with TRBD2 matching over 7 bases. This CDR3 is 14 amino acids long. The junction had 8 bases not matched to a gene; V was cut back by 7 bases and J by 2 bases. Germline CDR1 MNHNY, CDR2 SVGAGI (reference sequence). The CDR3 region has the DNA TGTGCCAGCACCTTGGGGGGGGGACCCTACGAGCAGTACTTC. This codes for CASTLGGGPYEQYF.

This clonotype was detected many times. CDR3 sequence (DNA): TGCAGTGTTACCAGGGAGGGGACTAGCCCCTACAATGAGCAGTTCTTC. As protein: CSVTREGTSPYNEQFF. The chain uses TRBV20-1 and TRBJ2-1; 9 positions match TRBD2. Germline values: CDR1 DFQATT, CDR2 SNEGSKA (reference sequence). With 7 bases clipped from V and 2 bases from J, the junction kept 12 bases outside the gene matches. The CDR3 consists of 16 residues.

This chain uses TRBV4-3 with TRBJ2-4, with D possibly TRBD2 on 6 matching bases. Trimming took off 3 bases at V and 5 bases at J, with 17 bases between the two ends. The CDR3 has 16 amino acids. Germline V gene lookup returns CDR1 LGHNA and CDR2 YSLEER. The DNA for the CDR3 is TGCGCCAGCAGCCATTCGGTAACCGGACTACAAAACATTCAGTACTTC. Translated, it gives CASSHSVTGLQNIQYF.

The rearrangement joins TRBV6-1 to TRBJ1-1; 8 bases map to TRBD1. Germline values: CDR1 MNHNS, CDR2 SASEGT. V gave up 0 bases and J gave up 3 bases; unmatched junction bases: 12. The CDR3 totals 18 residues. This CDR3 reads CASSEAVAIQTGDTEAFF. The CDR3 DNA reads TGTGCCAGCAGTGAAGCGGTCGCCATACAGACAGGGGACACTGAAGCTTTCTTT.

This clonotype has a count of ten or more. The chain is built from TRBV9 and TRBJ2-3; 8 bases align to TRBD1. This CDR3 has 15 residues. V trimming: 3 bases; J trimming: 6 bases; junction bases outside the gene matches: 9. Germline assignment: CDR1 SGDLS and CDR2 YYNGEE. CDR3 sequence: CASSAYRGSTDTQYF. The CDR3 nucleotides read TGTGCCAGCAGCGCTTACAGGGGGTCCACGGATACGCAGTATTTT.

V is TRBV28 and J is TRBJ2-1; 8 bases agree with TRBD1. CDR3 length: 15 amino acids. The germline V gene has CDR1 MDHEN and CDR2 SYDVKM. Trimming took 1 base from V and 4 from J; bases not matched to a gene: 3. CDR3 region: CASSLSGTGYNEQFF. The DNA for the CDR3 is TGTGCCAGCAGTTTATCGGGGACAGGTTACAATGAGCAGTTCTTC.

The chain has TRBV4-2 and TRBJ1-3; D not certain. The CDR3 totals 13 residues. V lost 0 bases and J 4 bases, leaving 4 bases between the germline ends. Germline V gives CDR1 LGHNA, CDR2 YNFKEQ. This CDR3 is CASSQDGGNTIYF. In DNA form, the CDR3 reads TGTGCCAGCAGCCAAGATGGAGGAAACACCATATATTTT.

The chain links TRBV2 to TRBJ2-5, with 10 bases matching TRBD2. Germline CDR1 and CDR2: SNHLY and FYNNEI. Unmatched junction bases numbered 5, after V lost 6 bases and J lost 1 base. This CDR3 spans 15 amino acids. For the CDR3, the DNA is TGTGCCAGCAGGATTAGCGGGGGGTCCCAAGAGACCCAGTACTTC. Its protein product is CASRISGGSQETQYF.

The chain combines TRBV4-3 with TRBJ1-2, with D tentatively TRBD1 (5 bases). Germline V CDR1 and CDR2: LGHNA, YSLEER. V was cut by 5 bases and J by 8 bases, with 15 bases left in between. The CDR3 runs 13 residues. DNA of the CDR3: TGCGCCAGCAGCTTGGCAGCCAACAGGGGCTACACCTTC. The encoded protein is CASSLAANRGYTF.

The rearrangement uses TRBV12-3 or TRBV12-4 and TRBJ2-3, with 10 positions matching TRBD2. J gave up 3 bases and V 7 bases, and 25 bases lay outside the gene matches. This CDR3 region has 21 residues. The CDR3 DNA follows: TGTGCCAGCACCCTCAGCGGGGGGGCCATTACGGTCCGGGCGGGGACAGATACGCAGTATTTT. This translates into CASTLSGGAITVRAGTDTQYF.

The chain employs TRBV12-3 or TRBV12-4 and TRBJ1-5, with TRBD1 identical over 8 bases. Trimming removed 5 bases from V and 7 bases from J; junction bases left unmatched: 7. This CDR3 spans 14 amino acids. The CDR3 bases are TGTGCCAGCAGTCTGACAGGGGCGGTCCAGCCCCAGCATTTT. Protein: CASSLTGAVQPQHF.

The CDR3 spells CASSPDRGGYEQYV. Here the CDR3 DNA reads TGTGCCAGCAGCCCGGACAGGGGGGGCTACGAGCAGTACGTC. This chain uses TRBV12-3 or TRBV12-4 with TRBJ2-7, with 10 bases matching TRBD1. The CDR3 sequence is 14 residues long. V lost 6 bases and J lost 3; bases outside the gene matches: 5.

The gene calls are TRBV6-6 and TRBJ1-1; the match to TRBD1 covers 11 bases. The CDR3 loop spans 15 amino acids. V gave up 4 bases and J gave up 11 bases; unmatched junction bases: 12. Per the germline V gene, CDR1 is MNHNY and CDR2 is SVGAGI (reference sequence). CDR3 DNA sequence: TGTGCCAGCAGTTTTCCGGGACAGGGGGTATCGGGGGCTTTCTTT. Amino acids: CASSFPGQGVSGAFF.

This chain connects TRBV5-4 to TRBJ2-7; weak D call: TRBD1 (6 bases). Germline lookup yields CDR1 SGHNT and CDR2 YYREEE (reference sequence). Trimming removed 0 bases from V and 3 bases from J, with 10 bases in between. The CDR3 spans 14 residues. The CDR3 sequence: CASSLGAGDYEQYV. CDR3 sequence (DNA): TGTGCCAGCAGCTTGGGTGCAGGGGACTACGAGCAGTACGTC.

This clonotype has more than one count but fewer than ten. The chain links TRBV2 to TRBJ2-5, with 8 bases matching TRBD2. The ends lost 5 bases at V and 5 bases at J; junction bases unmatched: 4. Germline loops: CDR1 SNHLY, CDR2 FYNNEI. There are 13 residues in the CDR3. This chain's CDR3 is CASSPGGLETQYF. The CDR3 bases are TGTGCCAGCAGTCCGGGGGGGCTGGAGACCCAGTACTTC.

This clonotype has a handful of counts. The chain uses TRBV23-1 and TRBJ2-7; no clear D. TRBV23-1 is marked as an open reading frame, function uncertain. This CDR3 has 12 residues. Trimming removed 6 bases from V and 3 bases from J, with 9 bases in between. CDR3 protein: CASRGPLYEQYF. The CDR3 nucleotides are TGCGCCAGCAGGGGCCCCCTCTACGAGCAGTACTTC.

This clonotype has just a few counts. The chain is built from TRBV7-3 and TRBJ2-1; D tentatively fits TRBD1 or TRBD2 (5 bases each). This CDR3 contains 14 residues. V dropped 4 bases and J dropped 8 bases, with 15 bases sitting between them. Germline V lookup: CDR1 SGHTA, CDR2 FQGTGA. The CDR3 coding sequence is TGTGCCAGCAGCTATGGACCACGAGGGGATGAGCAGTTCTTC. Protein product: CASSYGPRGDEQFF.

This clonotype has at least ten counts. The V and J genes are TRBV6-2 or TRBV6-3 and TRBJ2-7; TRBD1 matches 9 bases. The length of the CDR3 is 14 residues. CDR1 MNHEY and CDR2 SVGEGT come from the germline V gene. With 0 bases clipped from V and 3 bases from J, the junction kept 0 bases outside the gene matches. CDR3 bases: TGTGCCAGCAGTTACTCGACAGGGGGCTACGAGCAGTACTTC. It encodes CASSYSTGGYEQYF.

At least ten counts were recorded for this clonotype. The gene calls are TRBV7-2 and TRBJ2-7; tentative D call: TRBD1 (5 bases). Trimming took off 7 bases at V and 3 bases at J, with 13 bases between the two ends. Germline assignment: CDR1 SGHTA and CDR2 FQGNSA. CDR3 length equals 13 residues. CDR3 coding DNA: TGTGCCAGCACCCTAGGGGCGCTCTACGAGCAGTACTTC. It specifies CASTLGALYEQYF.

This clonotype showed up just a few times. The rearrangement joins TRBV27 to TRBJ2-1, with 8 positions matching TRBD2. Germline CDR1 MNHEY, CDR2 SMNVEV (reference sequence). CDR3 length: 14 residues. Trimming removed 6 bases from V and 3 bases from J; junction bases left unmatched: 4. This CDR3 is CASRPSGFYNEQFF. CDR3 in DNA: TGTGCCAGCAGACCTAGCGGGTTCTACAATGAGCAGTTCTTC.

The chain uses TRBV20-1 and TRBJ2-7, with 7 bases fitting TRBD2. Unmatched junction bases numbered 5, after V lost 0 bases and J lost 0 bases. The CDR3 spans 15 residues. Germline lookup yields CDR1 DFQATT and CDR2 SNEGSKA (reference sequence). The CDR3 region has the DNA TGCAGTGCTAGAGATTCGGGACTATCCTCCTACGAGCAGTACTTC. It translates to CSARDSGLSSYEQYF.

The gene calls are TRBV7-9 and TRBJ1-1; no firm D call. Trimming cost V 1 base and J 8 bases, with 8 bases left between them. The CDR3 runs 12 residues. Germline CDR1 reads SEHNR; CDR2 reads FQNEAQ (reference sequence). CDR3 loop: CASSLEGREAFF. CDR3 bases: TGTGCCAGCAGCTTAGAAGGCCGAGAAGCTTTCTTT.